The 25 T cell receptor beta chains listed next were all sequenced from one sample in a study of shared clonotypes between healthy human individuals. The repertoire was sequenced with immunoSEQ multiplex PCR; TCRdb's copy has only in-frame clones and lacks some. The data contain roughly 2,500,000 clones, over 85% of them singletons. The sample was naive CD4+ T cells from PBMCs. Described subset: CD45RA+ positively selected. Receptors originate from a man aged 18-30 years in good health. Some clones in this sample may be carry-over from other donors' samples.

The chain employs TRBV5-1 and TRBJ2-7; 9 positions match TRBD1. The CDR3 totals 17 residues. Germline CDR1 SGHRS, CDR2 YFSETQ. The V gene end was trimmed by 0 bases and the J gene end by 7 bases; junction bases not matched to a gene: 14. Written as DNA, the CDR3 is TGCGCCAGCAGCTTGGCCTGGGACAGGGATTTAACCCAAGAGCAGTACTTC. It is translated as CASSLAWDRDLTQEQYF.

In regard to this clone: The sample carries other DNA sequences with the same CDR3. The genes are TRBV9 and TRBJ1-1, with D unresolved. The germline V gene has CDR1 SGDLS and CDR2 YYNGEE. The CDR3 totals 13 residues. Deletions cut 0 bases from V and 3 bases from J, with 6 bases between. Here the CDR3 DNA reads TGTGCCAGCAGCGTAGCGGGAGACACTGAAGCTTTCTTT. Translating gives CASSVAGDTEAFF.

This chain joins TRBV28 and TRBJ2-7, with TRBD1 matching 7 bases. V trimming: 5 bases; J trimming: 2 bases; junction bases outside the gene matches: 6. This CDR3 spans 14 amino acids. CDR1 and CDR2 from the germline V gene are MDHEN and SYDVKM. The CDR3 DNA sequence: TGTGCCAGCAGTCCGGACAGGTGGGCCTACGAGCAGTACTTC. Its protein is CASSPDRWAYEQYF.

The CDR3 loop reads CAWSPRSGRAEETQYF. The CDR3 DNA sequence: TGTGCCTGGAGTCCCCGTAGCGGGAGGGCCGAAGAGACCCAGTACTTC. The chain joins TRBV30 to TRBJ2-5; 11 bases line up with TRBD2. This CDR3 has 16 residues. J lost 3 bases, V lost 2 bases, and 8 bases had no gene match. From germline, CDR1 is GTSNPN and CDR2 SVGIG (reference sequence).

This chain joins TRBV2 and TRBJ2-3, with D possibly being TRBD2 (5 bases). The germline CDR1 and CDR2 sequences are SNHLY and FYNNEI. V lost 6 bases to trimming and J lost 3 bases, with 16 bases between them. The CDR3 sequence is 15 residues long. The CDR3 bases are TGTGCCAGCAGGAGCAGGCTAGCTAAGACAGATACGCAGTATTTT. Its translation is CASRSRLAKTDTQYF.

The gene calls are TRBV7-3 and TRBJ2-2; 7 bases map to TRBD1. CDR1 and CDR2 from the germline V gene are SGHTA and FQGTGA. The CDR3 sequence is 17 residues long. The ends lost 5 bases at V and 3 bases at J; junction bases unmatched: 12. The CDR3 DNA follows: TGTGCCAGCAGCGATCCCAGGGGGTCGGAGTACACCGGGGAGCTGTTTTTT. Amino acid sequence: CASSDPRGSEYTGELFF.

J is TRBJ2-5 and V is TRBV4-2; D gene unclear. The CDR3 has 14 residues. Germline CDR1 LGHNA, CDR2 YNFKEQ. Trimming pared 3 bases from V and 1 base from J, leaving 9 bases between. The CDR3 protein is CASSHLDSQETQYF. The CDR3 coding sequence is TGTGCCAGCAGCCACCTCGACTCCCAAGAGACCCAGTACTTC.

The V and J genes are TRBV6-4 and TRBJ2-3; 12 nucleotides agree with TRBD2. The CDR3 extends over 16 amino acids. J was trimmed by 3 bases and V by 7 bases; bases with no gene match: 8. Germline CDR1 reads MRHNA; CDR2 reads SNTAGT. The CDR3 sequence is CASIWTTSGRTDTQYF. The CDR3 DNA is TGTGCCAGCATCTGGACGACTAGCGGGAGAACAGATACGCAGTATTTT.

Written as DNA, the CDR3 is TGTGCCAGCAGCTTGCAACGGGAGACCGGGGAGCTGTTTTTT. This gives the protein CASSLQRETGELFF. The V gene is TRBV5-4, the J gene TRBJ2-2, with D possibly matching TRBD2 (6 bases). This CDR3 is 14 amino acids long. Between the trimmed V and J ends, which lost 1 base and 5 bases, there was a span of 9 bases. The germline gives CDR1 SGHNT, CDR2 YYREEE (reference sequence).

In regard to this clone: This sample also contains other DNA sequences that code for the same CDR3. This chain connects TRBV28 to TRBJ1-4; D is unclear. Germline loops: CDR1 MDHEN, CDR2 SYDVKM. The CDR3 runs to 11 residues. Deletions cut 6 bases from V and 5 bases from J, with 4 bases between. CDR3 in amino acids: CASRANEKLFF. The DNA for the CDR3 is TGTGCCAGCAGGGCGAATGAAAAACTGTTTTTT.

A note on this clone: Because it lacks the conserved phenylalanine or tryptophan at the end, this CDR3 is likely a read error. V gene TRBV4-2 combines with J gene TRBJ2-7, with 10 bases fitting TRBD1. Germline CDR1 reads LGHNA; CDR2 reads YNFKEQ. Trimming cost V 4 bases and J 4 bases; bases outside gene matches: 4. CDR3 length: 14 residues. CDR3 sequence: CASSPGQGRYEQYL. The CDR3 coding sequence is TGTGCCAGCAGCCCGGGACAGGGGAGGTACGAGCAGTACCTC.

The gene calls are TRBV4-3 and TRBJ2-2; 12 bases match TRBD2. J gave up 5 bases and V 4 bases, and 14 bases lay outside the gene matches. Germline V gives CDR1 LGHNA, CDR2 YSLEER. The CDR3 consists of 19 residues. CDR3 DNA: TGCGCCAGCAGCCCGAAAGGTCTAGCGGGAGGGCCGGGTACCGGGGAGCTGTTTTTT. Amino acid sequence: CASSPKGLAGGPGTGELFF.

The chain recombines TRBV7-9 with TRBJ1-1; D gene uncertain. This CDR3 spans 14 amino acids. The V gene's germline CDR1 is SEHNR and CDR2 FQNEAQ (reference sequence). V gave up 1 base and J gave up 8 bases, with 14 bases separating them. CDR3 protein: CASSLEYPGGEAFF. DNA for the CDR3: TGTGCCAGCAGCTTAGAGTACCCAGGCGGGGAAGCTTTCTTT.

This clone was seen only once. This chain links TRBV5-4 with TRBJ2-5; 7 positions agree with TRBD2. V trimming: 0 bases; J trimming: 2 bases; junction bases outside the gene matches: 4. The germline V gene has CDR1 SGHNT and CDR2 YYREEE (reference sequence). This CDR3 is 15 amino acids long. The CDR3 here is CASSLALAVQETQYF. For the CDR3, the DNA is TGTGCCAGCAGCTTGGCCCTAGCGGTACAAGAGACCCAGTACTTC.

This chain uses TRBV7-6 with TRBJ2-7; 9 bases are shared with TRBD1. The V gene's germline CDR1 is SGHVS and CDR2 FNYEAQ. The length of the CDR3 is 15 residues. V shed 0 bases and J 4 bases; nucleotides not matched to a gene: 4. The CDR3 DNA reads TGTGCCAGCAGCTTAGCCCCACAGGGGGCATACGAGCAGTACTTC. Protein sequence: CASSLAPQGAYEQYF.

The chain couples TRBV6-1 to TRBJ2-7; 7 nucleotides agree with TRBD1. CDR3 length: 14 residues. Unmatched junction bases numbered 5, after V lost 3 bases and J lost 3 bases. Germline V CDR1 and CDR2: MNHNS, SASEGT. The CDR3 spells CASSEGAGGYEQYF. The CDR3 DNA sequence: TGTGCCAGCAGTGAGGGGGCAGGGGGCTACGAGCAGTACTTC.

V and J are TRBV2 and TRBJ1-1; TRBD1 might be the D (5 bases). V was trimmed by 3 bases and J by 1 base, leaving 15 bases between them. CDR1 is SNHLY, CDR2 FYNNEI, per germline. The CDR3 totals 16 residues. The CDR3 DNA sequence: TGTGCCAGCAGTGACTATCCGGGGCGGGGGAACACTGAAGCTTTCTTT. This sequence encodes CASSDYPGRGNTEAFF.

The chain links TRBV7-3 to TRBJ1-1; TRBD1 aligns across 9 bases. CDR1 and CDR2 (germline): SGHTA, FQGTGA. The ends lost 5 bases at V and 2 bases at J; junction bases unmatched: 3. The CDR3 spans 14 residues. The CDR3: CASSETGGNTEAFF. The CDR3 nucleotides are TGTGCCAGCAGCGAGACAGGGGGAAACACTGAAGCTTTCTTT.

This chain joins TRBV5-1 and TRBJ2-5, with 8 bases identical to TRBD2. The DNA end is more similar to TRBJ2-7, so the J call may be wrong. The CDR3 length is 14 residues. Germline CDR1 is SGHRS and CDR2 is YFSETQ. The CDR3 spells CASSHSGRESEQYF. The CDR3 DNA sequence: TGCGCCAGCAGCCACAGCGGGAGAGAGTCCGAGCAGTACTTC.

This clone was found once. The chain couples TRBV7-9 to TRBJ2-3; TRBD1 is a possible D gene (6 bases). Germline lookup yields CDR1 SEHNR and CDR2 FQNEAQ (reference sequence). This CDR3 has 14 amino acids. V gave up 2 bases and J gave up 8 bases, with 14 bases separating them. CDR3 sequence: CASSLQGSVGTQYF. CDR3 DNA: TGTGCCAGCAGCTTACAGGGGTCCGTGGGTACGCAGTATTTT.

This clone was seen just once. The rearrangement joins TRBV18 to TRBJ1-1, with D uncertain. Germline V gene sequence: CDR1 KGHSH, CDR2 LQKENI. Trimming took off 6 bases at V and 3 bases at J, with 8 bases between the two ends. The CDR3 spans 12 residues. CDR3 DNA: TGTGCCAGCTCTGTCGGGGACACTGAAGCTTTCTTT. Its translation is CASSVGDTEAFF. Looking up the rest from reference TRBV18 and TRBJ1-1 gives the full variable domain: NAGVMQNPRHLVRRRGQEARLRCSPMKGHSHVYWYRQLPEEGLKFMVYLQKENIIDESGMPKERFSAEFPKEGPSILRIQQVVRGDSAAYFCASSVGDTEAFFGQGTRLTVV.

V and J are TRBV7-2 and TRBJ2-7; D not certain. V lost 6 bases and J lost 5, with 14 bases in between. The CDR3 runs 13 residues. Germline CDR1 and CDR2: SGHTA and FQGNSA. The CDR3 is CASRPRATNEQYF. The CDR3, as DNA: TGTGCCAGCAGGCCCCGGGCCACAAACGAGCAGTACTTC.

The chain couples TRBV27 to TRBJ2-3; D gene ambiguous. V gave up 4 bases and J gave up 3 bases, with 17 bases separating them. CDR1 and CDR2 from the germline V gene are MNHEY and SMNVEV (reference sequence). This CDR3 region has 16 residues. CDR3 in DNA: TGTGCCAGCAGTTCTCGACCATATGATATAACAGATACGCAGTATTTT. It specifies CASSSRPYDITDTQYF.

This sequence joins TRBV7-6 and TRBJ2-7, with 9 positions matching TRBD2. The CDR3 covers 16 residues. Germline trimming cut 1 base from V and 5 bases from J; bases unmatched to any gene: 9. Germline V gene sequence: CDR1 SGHVS, CDR2 FNYEAQ. CDR3 nucleotides: TGTGCCAGCAGCTTAGGAGTTGGCCTAGCGGGAAACGAGCAGTACTTC. Translation gives CASSLGVGLAGNEQYF. Combining the CDR3 with reference TRBV7-6 and TRBJ2-7 gives the whole variable domain GAGVSQSPRYKVTKRGQDVALRCDPISGHVSLYWYRQALGQGPEFLTYFNYEAQQDKSGLPNDRFSAERPEGSISTLTIQRTEQRDSAMYRCASSLGVGLAGNEQYFGPGTRLTVT.

The chain links TRBV14 to TRBJ2-7; possible D gene TRBD1, 5 bases. The CDR3 consists of 13 residues. V lost 6 bases, J lost 13 bases, and 22 bases lay in between. Germline V gene data show CDR1 as SGHDN and CDR2 as FVKESK. CDR3: CASSRQKGLDFYF. CDR3 DNA sequence: TGTGCCAGCAGTCGTCAGAAGGGGTTGGATTTTTACTTC. Filled out from reference TRBV14 and TRBJ2-7, the complete variable domain reads EAGVTQFPSHSVIEKGQTVTLRCDPISGHDNLYWYRRVMGKEIKFLLHFVKESKQDESGMPNNRFLAERTGGTYSTLKVQPAELEDSGVYFCASSRQKGLDFYFGPGTRLTVT.